Below, one TCR beta chain is given with its context. Its matching antigen is unknown. The V end lost 5 bases, the J end lost 1 base, and 2 bases lay between the germline ends. This CDR3 spans 10 amino acids. CDR1 and CDR2 from the germline V gene are SQVTM and ANQGSEA. Using immunoSEQ multiplex PCR, the repertoire was profiled, and TCRdb retains in-frame clones only, with some absent. In the table there are tens of thousands of clones, approximately 83% of which are singletons. These data come from a study of T cell responses to AZD1222 COVID-19 vaccine. Study-wide findings and caveats: The study found Spike-specific TCR breadth and depth rose after two AZD1222 doses.

This receptor was taken from an adult in good health. This material consisted of peripheral blood, taken on day 0 of AZD1222 vaccination. V and J are TRBV29-1 and TRBJ1-1; D is undetermined. The CDR3 DNA sequence: TGCAGCGTTAAGAACACTGAAGCTTTCTTT. Amino acid sequence: CSVKNTEAFF.